Below are 14 T cell receptor beta chains sequenced from a single sample in a study of blood T cell repertoires in COVID-19. TCRdb keeps only in-frame clones here, not all; method: immunoSEQ multiplex PCR. The sample consists of 200,000 to 250,000 clones, approximately 86% of them appearing once. Sequenced: PBMCs or T cells enriched from blood (not recorded which). The receptors here all came from a woman aged 40-49 years with acute COVID-19.

The chain joins TRBV6-5 to TRBJ2-3, with TRBD1 identical over 8 bases. J gave up 2 bases and V 5 bases, and 6 bases lay outside the gene matches. The CDR3 is 15 amino acids. CDR1 is MNHEY, CDR2 SVGAGI, per germline. The CDR3, as DNA: TGTGCCAGCAGTATCCGGGACAGGCTCACAGATACGCAGTATTTT. This sequence encodes CASSIRDRLTDTQYF.

The rearrangement uses TRBV27 and TRBJ1-1, with TRBD1 as a possible D gene (6 bases). The CDR3 has 14 amino acids. Trimming removed 4 bases from V and 6 bases from J, with 15 bases in between. Looked up from germline, CDR1 is MNHEY and CDR2 is SMNVEV (reference sequence). Here the CDR3 reads CASSWGGVGAEAFF. Written as DNA, the CDR3 is TGTGCCAGCAGTTGGGGGGGCGTGGGCGCTGAAGCTTTCTTT.

The chain is built from TRBV19 and TRBJ2-7; perhaps TRBD2 as D (6 bases). Germline V CDR1 and CDR2: LNHDA, SQIVND (reference sequence). V was trimmed by 5 bases and J by 7 bases, leaving 9 bases between them. This CDR3 spans 11 amino acids. The CDR3 protein is CASSSGREQYF. CDR3 coding DNA: TGTGCCAGTAGTTCAGGGAGGGAGCAGTACTTC. Using reference TRBV19 and TRBJ2-7 for the parts outside the CDR3, the full variable domain is DGGITQSPKYLFRKEGQNVTLSCEQNLNHDAMYWYRQDPGQGLRLIYYSQIVNDFQKGDIAEGYSVSREKKESFPLTVTSAQKNPTAFYLCASSSGREQYFGPGTRLTVT.

The gene calls are TRBV11-3 and TRBJ1-2, with D possibly being TRBD1 (5 bases). The CDR3 is 13 amino acids. The ends were cut back, 3 bases at V and 6 bases at J, with 11 bases in the middle. CDR1 SGHNT and CDR2 YENEEA come from the germline V gene. The CDR3 region has the DNA TGTGCCAGCAGCTTTAGGGGCCCTGATGGCTACACCTTC. This gives the protein CASSFRGPDGYTF.

This chain joins TRBV7-8 and TRBJ1-5; TRBD1 is a possible D gene (6 bases). CDR1 is SGHVS and CDR2 is FQNEAQ in the germline V gene. V lost 7 bases and J 0 bases, leaving 13 bases between the germline ends. There are 15 residues in the CDR3. The CDR3 here is CASTAGDDSNQPQHF. CDR3 bases: TGTGCCAGCACCGCAGGGGACGATAGCAATCAGCCCCAGCATTTT.

The rearrangement joins TRBV7-8 to TRBJ2-3; 9 bases match TRBD1. CDR1 and CDR2 (germline): SGHVS, FQNEAQ. With V trimmed by 6 bases and J by 4 bases, 17 bases remained unmatched. The CDR3 length is 18 residues. The CDR3 reads CASSHRAGTGKGADTQYF. In DNA form, the CDR3 reads TGTGCCAGCAGTCACCGGGCCGGGACAGGGAAGGGCGCAGATACGCAGTATTTT.

The rearrangement uses TRBV3-1 (or the pseudogene TRBV3-2) and TRBJ1-2; tentative D call: TRBD1 (5 bases). Germline CDR1 is LGHDT and CDR2 is YNNKEL (reference sequence). The V gene lost 0 bases and the J gene lost 9 bases, with 14 bases spanning the gap. This CDR3 has 14 residues. The CDR3 DNA reads TGTGCCAGCAGCCAAGAGGCAGGGTCAGTTAGCTACACCTTC. Translation gives CASSQEAGSVSYTF.

This chain links TRBV7-3 with TRBJ2-1, with 10 bases that match TRBD2. The ends lost 2 bases at V and 9 bases at J; junction bases unmatched: 10. This CDR3 is built from 16 residues. Germline CDR1 SGHTA, CDR2 FQGTGA. CDR3: CASSLVGAGGPSEQFF. The CDR3 coding sequence is TGTGCCAGCAGCTTAGTTGGAGCGGGAGGGCCCAGTGAGCAGTTCTTC.

The V and J genes are TRBV2 and TRBJ2-7; D uncertain. The CDR3 is 15 residues long. Germline V gene lookup returns CDR1 SNHLY and CDR2 FYNNEI. Trimming took off 1 base at V and 3 bases at J, with 13 bases between the two ends. DNA of the CDR3: TGTGCCAGCAGTGAAGGATTGGTTAGTTTCTACGAGCAGTACTTC. This gives the protein CASSEGLVSFYEQYF.

The chain joins TRBV18 to TRBJ2-3; 8 nucleotides agree with TRBD2. The V and J ends lost 4 bases and 1 base, in that order; junction bases with no gene match: 1. The CDR3 consists of 14 residues. Germline V CDR1 and CDR2: KGHSH, LQKENI. In nucleotides, the CDR3 is TGTGCCAGCTCACTGACTAGCGGCACAGATACGCAGTATTTT. It yields the protein CASSLTSGTDTQYF.

This chain links TRBV30 with TRBJ1-1, with D unresolved. This CDR3 region has 14 residues. V gave up 2 bases and J gave up 0 bases, with 10 bases separating them. Germline-derived CDR1 and CDR2 are GTSNPN and SVGIG (reference sequence). CDR3 residues: CAWSNYEMNTEAFF. CDR3 nucleotide sequence: TGTGCCTGGAGTAACTATGAGATGAACACTGAAGCTTTCTTT.

The V call is TRBV19, the J call TRBJ1-5; tentatively, D is TRBD1 (6 bases). V was trimmed by 10 bases and J by 0 bases, leaving 16 bases between them. This CDR3 region has 15 residues. The germline gives CDR1 LNHDA, CDR2 SQIVND (reference sequence). The CDR3 reads CATNILGGSNQPQHF. The DNA for the CDR3 is TGTGCCACCAACATCCTAGGGGGTAGCAATCAGCCCCAGCATTTT.

V and J are TRBV6-6 and TRBJ2-7, with 9 bases aligning to TRBD2. This CDR3 is 14 amino acids long. V shed 6 bases, J shed 6 bases, and the junction held 9 bases outside the gene matches. CDR1 MNHNY and CDR2 SVGAGI come from the germline V gene (reference sequence). The chain's CDR3 is CASRGSGSSGEQYF. The CDR3 nucleotides read TGTGCCAGCAGGGGTAGCGGGAGCTCAGGCGAGCAGTACTTC.

The rearrangement uses TRBV7-2 and TRBJ1-2; the match to TRBD1 covers 8 bases. The CDR3 is 14 residues long. J lost 4 bases, V lost 5 bases, and 6 bases had no gene match. CDR1 is SGHTA, CDR2 FQGNSA, per germline. This CDR3 is CASSEDRATYGYTF. The CDR3 DNA reads as TGTGCCAGCAGCGAGGACAGGGCGACCTATGGCTACACCTTC.